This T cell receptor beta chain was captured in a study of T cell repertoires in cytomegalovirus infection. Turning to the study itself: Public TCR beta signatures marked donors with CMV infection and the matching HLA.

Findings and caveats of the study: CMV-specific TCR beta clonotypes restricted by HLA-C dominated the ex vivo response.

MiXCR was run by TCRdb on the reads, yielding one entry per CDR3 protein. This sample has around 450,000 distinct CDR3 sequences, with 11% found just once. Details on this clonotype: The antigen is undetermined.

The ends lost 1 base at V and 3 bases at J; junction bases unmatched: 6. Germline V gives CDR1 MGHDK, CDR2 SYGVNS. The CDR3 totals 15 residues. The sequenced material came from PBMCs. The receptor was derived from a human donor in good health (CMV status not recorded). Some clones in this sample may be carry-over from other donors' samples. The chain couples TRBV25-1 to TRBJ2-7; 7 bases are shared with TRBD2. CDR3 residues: CASSESLADNYEQYF. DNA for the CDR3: TGTGCCAGCAGTGAATCCCTAGCGGATAACTACGAGCAGTACTTC.